This T cell receptor (beta chain) was identified during a study of post-analysis software for immune sequencing data. There are a few counts of this clonotype. Unique molecular identifiers tagged the TCR beta cDNA libraries. MiXCR was run by TCRdb on the PCR reads, yielding one entry per CDR3 protein. The table lists hundreds of thousands of distinct CDR3 sequences, 40% to 55% of them singletons. Material: blood. The source is a girl aged 10 to 17 with multiple sclerosis.

The DNA for the CDR3 is TGCGCCAGCAGCCAAGGGGCATCAATCAGCTCCTACAATGAGCAGTTCTTC. It specifies CASSQGASISSYNEQFF. The chain combines TRBV4-1 with TRBJ2-1; D not certain. CDR1 is MGHRA, CDR2 YSYEKL, per germline. This CDR3 comprises 17 residues. The germline V and J ends were trimmed by 1 base and 0 bases, with 13 bases remaining between them.